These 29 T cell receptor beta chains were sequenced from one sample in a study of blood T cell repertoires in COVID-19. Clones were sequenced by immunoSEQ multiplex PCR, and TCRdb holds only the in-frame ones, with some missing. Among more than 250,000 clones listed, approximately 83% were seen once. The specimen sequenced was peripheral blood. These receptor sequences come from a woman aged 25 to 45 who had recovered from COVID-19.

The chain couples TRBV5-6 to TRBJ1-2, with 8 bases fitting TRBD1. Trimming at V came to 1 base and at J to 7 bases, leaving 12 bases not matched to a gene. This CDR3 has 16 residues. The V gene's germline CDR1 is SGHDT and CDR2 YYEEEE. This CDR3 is CASSLFAKGQEGGYTF. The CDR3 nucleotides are TGTGCCAGCAGCTTGTTTGCCAAGGGACAGGAAGGTGGCTACACCTTC.

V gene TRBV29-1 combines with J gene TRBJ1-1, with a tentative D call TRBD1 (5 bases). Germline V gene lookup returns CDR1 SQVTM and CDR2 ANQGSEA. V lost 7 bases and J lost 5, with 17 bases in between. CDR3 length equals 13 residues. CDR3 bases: TGCAGCGGCGGCAGGGTTCTGGTTACTGAAGCTTTCTTT. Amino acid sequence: CSGGRVLVTEAFF.

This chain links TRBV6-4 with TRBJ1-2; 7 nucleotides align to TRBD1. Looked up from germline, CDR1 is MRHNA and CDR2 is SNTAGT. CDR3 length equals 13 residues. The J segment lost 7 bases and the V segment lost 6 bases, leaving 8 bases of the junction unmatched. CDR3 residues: CASRNTAGGGYTF. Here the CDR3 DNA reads TGTGCCAGCAGAAATACCGCAGGGGGTGGCTACACCTTC.

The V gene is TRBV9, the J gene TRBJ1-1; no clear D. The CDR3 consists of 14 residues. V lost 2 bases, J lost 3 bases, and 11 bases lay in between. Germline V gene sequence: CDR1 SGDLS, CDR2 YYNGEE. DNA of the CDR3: TGTGCCAGCAGCGTTTTCGCAGCGGACACTGAAGCTTTCTTT. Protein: CASSVFAADTEAFF.

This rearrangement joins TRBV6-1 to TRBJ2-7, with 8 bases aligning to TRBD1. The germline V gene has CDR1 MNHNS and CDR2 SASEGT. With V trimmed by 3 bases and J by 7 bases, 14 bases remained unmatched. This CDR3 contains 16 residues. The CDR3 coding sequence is TGTGCCAGCAGTGAGTGGCCGGAGACAGGGGATGGAGAGCAGTACTTC. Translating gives CASSEWPETGDGEQYF.

The CDR3 coding sequence is TGTGCCAGCAGCCTCGACAGGAACACTGAAGCTTTCTTT. Translating gives CASSLDRNTEAFF. This chain joins TRBV16 and TRBJ1-1, with D maybe TRBD1 (5 bases). CDR1 and CDR2 from the germline V gene are KGHSY and FQNENV. Trimming stripped 4 bases from V and 1 base from J, with 7 bases between. The CDR3 contains 13 residues.

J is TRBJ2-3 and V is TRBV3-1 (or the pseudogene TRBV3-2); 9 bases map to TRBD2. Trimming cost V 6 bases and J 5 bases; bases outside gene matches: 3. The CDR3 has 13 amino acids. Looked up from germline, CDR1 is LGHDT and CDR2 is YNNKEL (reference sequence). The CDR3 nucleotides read TGTGCCAGCAGGGCTAGCGGGGTAGATACGCAGTATTTT. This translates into CASRASGVDTQYF.

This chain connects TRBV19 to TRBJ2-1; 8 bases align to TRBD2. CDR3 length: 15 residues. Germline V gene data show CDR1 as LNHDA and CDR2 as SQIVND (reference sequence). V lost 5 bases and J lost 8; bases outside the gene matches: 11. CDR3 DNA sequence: TGTGCCAGTAGTTTAAGCGGGGGAGACATTGATGAGCAGTTCTTC. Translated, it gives CASSLSGGDIDEQFF.

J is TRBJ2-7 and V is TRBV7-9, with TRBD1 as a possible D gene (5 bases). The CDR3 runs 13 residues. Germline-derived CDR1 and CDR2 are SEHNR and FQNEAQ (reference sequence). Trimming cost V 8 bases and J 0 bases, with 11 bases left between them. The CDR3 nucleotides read TGTGCCAGCGTCGACAGCCGCTCCTACGAGCAGTACTTC. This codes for CASVDSRSYEQYF.

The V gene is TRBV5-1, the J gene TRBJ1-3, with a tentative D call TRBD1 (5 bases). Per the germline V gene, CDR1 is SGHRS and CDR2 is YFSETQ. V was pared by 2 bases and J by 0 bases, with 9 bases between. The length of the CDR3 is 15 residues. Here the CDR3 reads CASSFDSRSGNTIYF. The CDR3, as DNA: TGCGCCAGCAGCTTCGACAGCCGCTCTGGAAACACCATATATTTT.

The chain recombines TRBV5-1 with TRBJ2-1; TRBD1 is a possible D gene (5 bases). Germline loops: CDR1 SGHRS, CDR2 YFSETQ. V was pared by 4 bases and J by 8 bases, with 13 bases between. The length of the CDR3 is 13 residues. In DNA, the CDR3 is TGCGCCAGCAGCAATACAGGTGGCCATGAGCAGTTCTTC. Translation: CASSNTGGHEQFF.

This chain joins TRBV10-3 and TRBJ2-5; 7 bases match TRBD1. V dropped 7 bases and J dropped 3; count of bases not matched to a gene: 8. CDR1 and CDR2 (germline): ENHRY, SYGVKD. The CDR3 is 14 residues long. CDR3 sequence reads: CAIKSGQTEETQYF. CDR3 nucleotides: TGTGCCATCAAGTCGGGACAGACTGAAGAGACCCAGTACTTC.

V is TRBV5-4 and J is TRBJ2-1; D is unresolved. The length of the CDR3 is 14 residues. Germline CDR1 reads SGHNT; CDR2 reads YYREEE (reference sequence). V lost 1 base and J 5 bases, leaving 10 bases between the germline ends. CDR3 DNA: TGTGCCAGCAGCTTGTCGTCGAAGCACAATGAGCAGTTCTTC. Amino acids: CASSLSSKHNEQFF.

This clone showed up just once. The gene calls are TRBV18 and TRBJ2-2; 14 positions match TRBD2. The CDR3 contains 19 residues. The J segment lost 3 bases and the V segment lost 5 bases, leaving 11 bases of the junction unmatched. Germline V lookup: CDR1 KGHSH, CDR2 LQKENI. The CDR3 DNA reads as TGTGCCAGCTCATCAATACCCGGGACTAGCGGGAGCTACACCGGGGAGCTGTTTTTT. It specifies CASSSIPGTSGSYTGELFF.

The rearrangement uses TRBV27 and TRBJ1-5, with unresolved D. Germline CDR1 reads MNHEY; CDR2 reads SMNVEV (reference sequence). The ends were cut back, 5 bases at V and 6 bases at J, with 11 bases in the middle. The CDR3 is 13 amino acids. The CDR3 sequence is CASSPYPGQPQHF. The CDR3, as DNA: TGTGCCAGCAGTCCCTACCCTGGTCAGCCCCAGCATTTT.

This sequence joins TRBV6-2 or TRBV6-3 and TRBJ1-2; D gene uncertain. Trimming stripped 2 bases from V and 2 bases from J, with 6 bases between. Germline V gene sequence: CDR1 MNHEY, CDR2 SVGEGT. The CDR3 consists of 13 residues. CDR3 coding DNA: TGTGCCAGCAGTTACGAACAGAACTATGGCTACACCTTC. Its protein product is CASSYEQNYGYTF.

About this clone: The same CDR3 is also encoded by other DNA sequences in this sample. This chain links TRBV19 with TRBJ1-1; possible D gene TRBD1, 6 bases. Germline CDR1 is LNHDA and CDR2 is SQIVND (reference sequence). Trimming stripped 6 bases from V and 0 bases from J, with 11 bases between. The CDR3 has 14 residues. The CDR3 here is CASSDGQLNTEAFF. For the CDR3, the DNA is TGTGCCAGTAGCGACGGACAGTTGAACACTGAAGCTTTCTTT. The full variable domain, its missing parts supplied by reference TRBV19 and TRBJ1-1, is DGGITQSPKYLFRKEGQNVTLSCEQNLNHDAMYWYRQDPGQGLRLIYYSQIVNDFQKGDIAEGYSVSREKKESFPLTVTSAQKNPTAFYLCASSDGQLNTEAFFGQGTRLTVV.

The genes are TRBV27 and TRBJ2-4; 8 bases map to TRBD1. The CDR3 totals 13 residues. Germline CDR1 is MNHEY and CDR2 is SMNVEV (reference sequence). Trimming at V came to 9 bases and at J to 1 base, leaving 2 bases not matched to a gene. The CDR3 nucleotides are TGTGCCAGTGACAGGGGTGCCAAAAACATTCAGTACTTC. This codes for CASDRGAKNIQYF.

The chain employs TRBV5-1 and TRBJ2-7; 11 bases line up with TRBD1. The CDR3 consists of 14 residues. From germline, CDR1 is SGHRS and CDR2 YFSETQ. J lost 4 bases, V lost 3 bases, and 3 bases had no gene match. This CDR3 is CASSSGQGAYEQYF. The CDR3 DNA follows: TGCGCCAGCAGCTCCGGACAGGGGGCTTACGAGCAGTACTTC.

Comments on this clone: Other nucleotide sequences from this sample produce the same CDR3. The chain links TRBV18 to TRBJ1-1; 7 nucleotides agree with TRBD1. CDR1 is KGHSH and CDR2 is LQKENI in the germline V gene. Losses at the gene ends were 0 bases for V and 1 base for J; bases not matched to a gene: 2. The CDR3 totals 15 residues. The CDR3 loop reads CASSPPGQPNTEAFF. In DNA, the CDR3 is TGTGCCAGCTCACCACCGGGACAGCCGAACACTGAAGCTTTCTTT.

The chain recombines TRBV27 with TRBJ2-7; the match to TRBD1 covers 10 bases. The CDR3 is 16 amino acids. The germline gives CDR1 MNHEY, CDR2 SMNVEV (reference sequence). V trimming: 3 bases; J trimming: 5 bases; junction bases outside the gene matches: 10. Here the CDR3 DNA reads TGTGCCAGCAGTTTTTTTCCCGACAGGGGGCTCCACGAGCAGTACTTC. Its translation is CASSFFPDRGLHEQYF.

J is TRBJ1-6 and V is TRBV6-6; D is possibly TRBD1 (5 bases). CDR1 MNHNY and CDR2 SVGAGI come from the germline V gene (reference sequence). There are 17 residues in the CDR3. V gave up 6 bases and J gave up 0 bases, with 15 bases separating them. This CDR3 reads CASSRAGGFSYNSPLHF. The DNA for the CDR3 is TGTGCCAGCAGCCGAGCGGGGGGATTCTCCTATAATTCACCCCTCCACTTT.

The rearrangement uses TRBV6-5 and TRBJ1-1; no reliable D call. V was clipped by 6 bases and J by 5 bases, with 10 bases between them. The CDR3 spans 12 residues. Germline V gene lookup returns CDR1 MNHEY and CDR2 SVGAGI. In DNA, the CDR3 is TGTGCCAGCAGCCTCGGGGATACTGAAGCTTTCTTT. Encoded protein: CASSLGDTEAFF.

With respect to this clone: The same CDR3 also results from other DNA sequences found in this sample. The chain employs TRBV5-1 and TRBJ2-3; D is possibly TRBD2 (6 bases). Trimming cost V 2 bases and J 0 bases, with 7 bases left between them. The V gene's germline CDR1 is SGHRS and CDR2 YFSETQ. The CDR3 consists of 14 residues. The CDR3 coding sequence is TGCGCCAGCAGCTTTGGGGGGAGCACAGATACGCAGTATTTT. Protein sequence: CASSFGGSTDTQYF.

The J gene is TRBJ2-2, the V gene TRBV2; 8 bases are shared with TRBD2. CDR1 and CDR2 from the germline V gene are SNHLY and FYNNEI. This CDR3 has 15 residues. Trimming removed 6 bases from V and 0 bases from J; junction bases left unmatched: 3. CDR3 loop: CASREGLANTGELFF. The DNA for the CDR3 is TGTGCCAGCAGAGAGGGACTAGCGAACACCGGGGAGCTGTTTTTT. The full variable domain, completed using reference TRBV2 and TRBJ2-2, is EPEVTQTPSHQVTQMGQEVILRCVPISNHLYFYWYRQILGQKVEFLVSFYNNEISEKSEIFDDQFSVERPDGSNFTLKIRSTKLEDSAMYFCASREGLANTGELFFGEGSRLTVL.

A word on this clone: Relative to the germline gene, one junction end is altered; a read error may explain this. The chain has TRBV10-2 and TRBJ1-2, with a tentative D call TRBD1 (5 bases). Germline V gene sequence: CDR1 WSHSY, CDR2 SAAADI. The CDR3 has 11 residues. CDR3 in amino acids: CASGAGYDYTF. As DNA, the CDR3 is TGCGCCAGCGGGGCAGGGTATGACTACACCTTC.

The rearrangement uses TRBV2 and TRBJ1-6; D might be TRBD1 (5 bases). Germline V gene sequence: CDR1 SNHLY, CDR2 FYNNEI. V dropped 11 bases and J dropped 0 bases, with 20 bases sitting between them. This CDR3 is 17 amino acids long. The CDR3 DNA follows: TGTGCCGGCACTGTTTTACAGGCTGGCTCCTATAATTCACCCCTCCACTTT. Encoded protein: CAGTVLQAGSYNSPLHF.

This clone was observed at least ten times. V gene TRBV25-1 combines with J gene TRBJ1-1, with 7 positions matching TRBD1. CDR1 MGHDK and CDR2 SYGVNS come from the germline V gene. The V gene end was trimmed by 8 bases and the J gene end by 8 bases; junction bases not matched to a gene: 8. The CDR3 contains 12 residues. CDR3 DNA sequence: TGTGCCAGCGGGGAAGGGACAGACGAAGCTTTCTTT. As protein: CASGEGTDEAFF.

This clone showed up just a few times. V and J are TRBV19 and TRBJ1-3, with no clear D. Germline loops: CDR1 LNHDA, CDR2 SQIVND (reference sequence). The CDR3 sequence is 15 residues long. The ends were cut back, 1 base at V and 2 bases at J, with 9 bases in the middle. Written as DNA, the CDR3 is TGTGCCAGTAGTATAGCGTCGGGAGCTGGAAACACCATATATTTT. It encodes CASSIASGAGNTIYF.